A single sample gave rise to the 9 T cell receptor beta chains below, sequenced in a study of blood T cell repertoires in COVID-19. The protocol was immunoSEQ multiplex PCR, while the TCRdb copy is restricted to in-frame clones and leaves out a portion. The sample lists 100,000 to 150,000 clones, over 75% occurring once. Sequenced input: peripheral blood. These receptors were obtained from a woman of 80 years or more with acute or convalescent COVID-19.

This clone was observed once. The chain carries TRBV12-2 and TRBJ1-5; the DNA was not compared with TRBD1, the D call given in the table. TRBV12-2 is a known pseudogene. The CDR3 is 15 amino acids. The CDR3 sequence is CASRLLGRGNQPQHF. In DNA, the CDR3 is TGTGCAAGTCGCTTATTGGGCAGGGGCAATCAGCCCCAGCATTTT.

This chain joins TRBV19 and TRBJ1-5; D is ambiguous. Trimming shortened V by 4 bases and J by 2 bases, and 12 bases separated the two germline ends. Per germline, CDR1 LNHDA and CDR2 SQIVND (reference sequence). The CDR3 extends over 15 amino acids. CDR3: CASSTPGSGNQPQHF. The DNA for the CDR3 is TGTGCCAGTAGTACTCCGGGTAGTGGCAATCAGCCCCAGCATTTT.

The chain recombines TRBV6-2 or TRBV6-3 with TRBJ1-1, with 7 bases aligning to TRBD1. V shed 5 bases and J 4 bases; nucleotides not matched to a gene: 13. The germline gives CDR1 MNHEY, CDR2 SVGEGT. The CDR3 covers 16 residues. The CDR3 coding sequence is TGTGCCAGCAGTGAGGCCCCTCGGACAGGAATCACTGAAGCTTTCTTT. Translated: CASSEAPRTGITEAFF.

This clone was detected only a few times. The genes are TRBV5-1 and TRBJ1-6; 9 bases match TRBD1. The V gene end was trimmed by 0 bases and the J gene end by 8 bases; junction bases not matched to a gene: 3. CDR1 is SGHRS and CDR2 is YFSETQ in the germline V gene. The CDR3 is made up of 15 amino acids. The CDR3 protein is CASSLAGQGHSPLHF. Written as DNA, the CDR3 is TGCGCCAGCAGCTTGGCGGGACAGGGTCATTCACCCCTCCACTTT.

This rearrangement joins TRBV21-1 to TRBJ1-1; no DNA check was done on the table's D call, TRBD1. TRBV21-1 is a pseudogene segment. The length of the CDR3 is 17 residues. The CDR3 protein is CASSKWDRGGRGTEAFF. As DNA, the CDR3 is TGTGCCAGCAGCAAATGGGACAGGGGGGGCCGGGGCACTGAAGCTTTCTTT.

This clone occurred once. The rearrangement uses TRBV5-1 and TRBJ2-6, with D maybe TRBD1 (5 bases). Germline CDR1 is SGHRS and CDR2 is YFSETQ. V lost 5 bases and J 1 base, leaving 10 bases between the germline ends. This CDR3 has 15 amino acids. The CDR3 reads CASSPGLSGANVLTF. The DNA of the CDR3 is TGCGCCAGCAGTCCAGGGTTGTCTGGGGCCAACGTCCTGACTTTC.

In its sample, this clone was seen once. Here the CDR3 DNA reads TGCGCCAGCAGCCAAGTGAGGGGGCTAAGTCAGCCCCAGCATTTT. It translates to CASSQVRGLSQPQHF. The chain links TRBV4-1 to TRBJ1-5, with 7 bases that match TRBD1. CDR1 MGHRA and CDR2 YSYEKL come from the germline V gene. The CDR3 contains 15 residues. J was trimmed by 6 bases and V by 1 base; bases with no gene match: 6.

The J gene is TRBJ1-5, the V gene TRBV25-1, with D possibly TRBD1 on 6 matching bases. CDR3 length equals 14 residues. Germline loops: CDR1 MGHDK, CDR2 SYGVNS. The germline V and J ends were trimmed by 2 bases and 8 bases, with 13 bases remaining between them. The CDR3 nucleotides are TGTGCCAGCAGTGAAAGATTGTCAGGGGAGCCCCAGCATTTT. It is translated as CASSERLSGEPQHF.

This clone was observed once. This chain links TRBV4-2 with TRBJ1-2, with a possible D match to TRBD1 (5 bases). Germline assignment: CDR1 LGHNA and CDR2 YNFKEQ. The germline V and J ends were trimmed by 4 bases and 7 bases, with 19 bases remaining between them. This CDR3 contains 15 residues. The CDR3, as DNA: TGTGCCAGCAGCCCCAGGGATGGAGACTCGGTTGGCTACACCTTC. It specifies CASSPRDGDSVGYTF.